This T cell receptor (beta chain) was documented in a study of T cell responses to AZD1222 COVID-19 vaccine. Germline-derived CDR1 and CDR2 are MNHNS and SASEGT. The CDR3 is 13 residues long. Deletions cut 1 base from V and 11 bases from J, with 14 bases between. On this clone: The antigen is not known.

Data came from immunoSEQ multiplex PCR; TCRdb stores just in-frame clones and leaves some out. The table records over 150,000 clones, approximately 87% of them present only once. Regarding the study as a whole: In all cases, repertoires were sampled only after the peak T cell response. Seropositive status at baseline applied to only six AZD1222 recipients.

This chain uses TRBV6-1 with TRBJ1-1; D gene unclear. The TCR sequence derives from an adult in good health. This material consisted of peripheral blood, taken on day 0 of MenACWY control vaccination. CDR3 loop: CASSEDWVGGAFF. The CDR3 DNA is TGTGCCAGCAGTGAAGACTGGGTCGGTGGCGCTTTCTTT.